One and the same sample provided the 5 T cell receptor beta chains below, sequenced in a study of cytomegalovirus exposure and HLA in healthy donors. PCR amplification relied on 60 Vbeta primers (plus 13 Jbeta primers). Method: immunoSEQ multiplex PCR; TCRdb's copy keeps in-frame clones and lacks some. The sample carries fewer than 40,000 clones, 65% to 70% recorded once. Sequences were obtained from PBMCs. Every receptor here comes from a man in his forties or fifties in good health and CMV-seropositive.

V usage is TRBV27 and J usage is TRBJ2-3, with 10 positions matching TRBD2. The J segment lost 8 bases and the V segment lost 5 bases, leaving 7 bases of the junction unmatched. This CDR3 comprises 14 residues. Germline V CDR1 and CDR2: MNHEY, SMNVEV (reference sequence). In nucleotides, the CDR3 is TGTGCCAGCAGTCAAAGCGGGGGGGCAGGTACGCAGTATTTT. The encoded protein is CASSQSGGAGTQYF.

This chain links TRBV5-4 with TRBJ2-1; possible D gene TRBD2, 7 bases. CDR1 SGHNT and CDR2 YYREEE come from the germline V gene (reference sequence). The V end was cut by 2 bases, the J end by 0 bases, with 9 bases between. The CDR3 sequence is 15 residues long. CDR3 loop: CASSLGGASYNEQFF. CDR3 coding DNA: TGTGCCAGCAGCTTAGGGGGGGCCTCCTACAATGAGCAGTTCTTC.

The chain is built from TRBV6-4 and TRBJ2-5; TRBD1 is a possible D gene (5 bases). The CDR3 covers 13 residues. V lost 6 bases and J lost 5, with 13 bases in between. Per germline, CDR1 MRHNA and CDR2 SNTAGT. The chain's CDR3 is CASSRQPEETQYF. The DNA of the CDR3 is TGTGCCAGCAGCCGACAGCCCGAGGAGACCCAGTACTTC.

As DNA, the CDR3 is TGTGCCAGTAGTATCACAGGGTTTGGGGCCAACGTCCTGACTTTC. This translates into CASSITGFGANVLTF. V is TRBV19 and J is TRBJ2-6; D may be TRBD1 (6 bases). CDR1 LNHDA and CDR2 SQIVND come from the germline V gene (reference sequence). This CDR3 comprises 15 residues. Trimming pared 3 bases from V and 3 bases from J, leaving 9 bases between.

The table lists this clone with a few counts. This chain joins TRBV6-4 and TRBJ1-1, with D possibly matching TRBD1 (5 bases). V was shortened by 3 bases and J by 5 bases, with 16 bases between the two germline ends. This CDR3 contains 15 residues. Germline CDR1 reads MRHNA; CDR2 reads SNTAGT. CDR3 protein: CASSESEAGKTEAFF. The DNA for the CDR3 is TGTGCCAGCAGTGAGAGCGAGGCAGGGAAGACTGAAGCTTTCTTT.